One and the same sample provided the 9 T cell receptor beta chains below, sequenced in a study of blood T cell repertoires in COVID-19 (dated by TCRdb to about 2020). The library was obtained by the immunoSEQ multiplex PCR assay. TCRdb took over this immuneACCESS table, retaining in-frame rearrangements with V and J assigned. Such tables are incomplete; in checked studies, under half of the missing clones stem from an unresolved V gene, and the remainder is unexplained. For this sample there are 130,000 or so clones; 81% appear just once. The ten largest clonotypes hold about 8.4% of the sample. The specimen sequenced was peripheral blood. The source of these receptors is a woman aged 60-75 years with active or convalescent COVID-19.

This chain uses TRBV11-1 with TRBJ1-1; TRBD1 might be the D (6 bases). V lost 3 bases and J lost 4, with 18 bases in between. Germline loops: CDR1 SGHAT, CDR2 FQDESV (reference sequence). This CDR3 is 16 amino acids long. This CDR3 reads CASSFGDKGVSTEAFF. In DNA form, the CDR3 reads TGTGCCAGCAGCTTTGGGGACAAGGGGGTGAGCACTGAAGCTTTCTTT.

The gene calls are TRBV5-1 and TRBJ2-1, with TRBD2 identical over 13 bases. The V gene end was trimmed by 1 base and the J gene end by 5 bases; junction bases not matched to a gene: 6. Germline assignment: CDR1 SGHRS and CDR2 YFSETQ. This CDR3 contains 17 residues. CDR3 sequence (DNA): TGCGCCAGCAGCTTGCTACTAGCGGGAGGGGGAGACAATGAGCAGTTCTTC. As protein: CASSLLLAGGGDNEQFF.

The chain employs TRBV11-2 and TRBJ2-2, with 10 nucleotides matching TRBD2. Losses at the gene ends were 3 bases for V and 5 bases for J; bases not matched to a gene: 12. The germline CDR1 and CDR2 sequences are SGHAT and FQNNGV. The CDR3 covers 18 residues. CDR3 in DNA: TGTGCCAGCAGCTTCGGATCTAGCGGGGGTGTTGATACCGGGGAGCTGTTTTTT. Protein: CASSFGSSGGVDTGELFF.

The chain links TRBV24-1 to TRBJ1-2; D is unresolved. The germline V gene encodes CDR1 KGHDR and CDR2 SFDVKD. V shed 1 base and J shed 7 bases, with 12 bases lying between them. The CDR3 runs 14 residues. CDR3 nucleotide sequence: TGTGCCACCAGTGATTTCTCCGGGATGGGTGGCTACACCTTC. It translates to CATSDFSGMGGYTF.

Concerning this clone itself: This may stem from a read error, because a much larger clone lies one nucleotide away. The identical CDR3 is also encoded by other nucleotide sequences in the sample. The V gene is TRBV28, the J gene TRBJ2-1; 8 positions agree with TRBD2. CDR1 is MDHEN, CDR2 SYDVKM, per germline. J was trimmed by 5 bases and V by 6 bases; bases with no gene match: 30. CDR3 length equals 22 residues. The CDR3, as DNA: TGTGCCAGCAGGTTTCCATCCAGGGCGCGTCCGGGGGGGGGCCGGGAGAACAATGAGCAGTTCTTC. Translation: CASRFPSRARPGGGRENNEQFF. The full variable domain, rest sourced from reference TRBV28 and TRBJ2-1, is DVKVTQSSRYLVKRTGEKVFLECVQDMDHENMFWYRQDPGLGLRLIYFSYDVKMKEKGDIPEGYSVSREKKERFSLILESASTNQTSMYLCASRFPSRARPGGGRENNEQFFGPGTRLTVL.

This chain connects TRBV7-2 to TRBJ2-3, with TRBD2 matching 14 bases. The CDR3 extends over 16 amino acids. Germline trimming cut 4 bases from V and 9 bases from J; bases unmatched to any gene: 9. Germline V gene lookup returns CDR1 SGHTA and CDR2 FQGNSA. The CDR3 DNA reads as TGTGCCAGCAGCTCGGCCAGACTAGCGGGAGGGCACACGCAGTATTTT. Its translation: CASSSARLAGGHTQYF. Together with reference TRBV7-2 and TRBJ2-3, the CDR3 gives the full variable domain: GAGVSQSPSNKVTEKGKDVELRCDPISGHTALYWYRQSLGQGLEFLIYFQGNSAPDKSGLPSDRFSAERTGGSVSTLTIQRTQQEDSAVYLCASSSARLAGGHTQYFGPGTRLTVL.

This rearrangement joins TRBV2 to TRBJ2-5; 9 bases match TRBD2. This CDR3 has 14 amino acids. Trimming removed 7 bases from V and 4 bases from J; junction bases left unmatched: 7. Looked up from germline, CDR1 is SNHLY and CDR2 is FYNNEI. CDR3 coding DNA: TGTGCCAGCAAGCGGGGGGCCTCTGTAGAGACCCAGTACTTC. Translated: CASKRGASVETQYF.

The V call is TRBV6-1, the J call TRBJ1-1, with D tentatively TRBD1 (6 bases). Germline values: CDR1 MNHNS, CDR2 SASEGT. The CDR3 sequence is 14 residues long. V was shortened by 2 bases and J by 12 bases, with 19 bases between the two germline ends. The CDR3 nucleotides read TGTGCCAGCAGTGAATCGCAGACCGGGACAATAACTTTCTTT. It encodes CASSESQTGTITFF.

Details on this clone: Other DNA sequences in this sample translate to the same CDR3. The chain combines TRBV7-2 with TRBJ2-1; D may be TRBD1 (5 bases). From germline, CDR1 is SGHTA and CDR2 FQGNSA. CDR3 length: 15 residues. V lost 4 bases and J 0 bases, leaving 10 bases between the germline ends. CDR3 amino acids: CASSSQGSSYNEQFF. CDR3 coding DNA: TGTGCCAGCAGCTCGCAGGGAAGCTCCTACAATGAGCAGTTCTTC.